This TCR beta chain is from a study of cytomegalovirus exposure and HLA in healthy donors (dated 2017 in TCRdb). Context from the whole study: An earlier analysis of some 600 of the donors reported approximately 260 Gb of sequence data and 90 million to 120 million unique TCR beta sequences obtained from 180 million or so T cells. An early release covering just under 650 HLA-typed donors comprised approximately 300 gigabases of sequencing data and around 86 million unique TCR sequences. Of the 300 to 400 genotyped donors, about 80% fell in the genetic ancestry cluster associated with self-reported Caucasian donors. The study was designed to test whether signatures of past pathogen exposure could be identified by cataloging public T cell receptors. Using immunosequencing, the study profiled T cell repertoires from 666 subjects and related those repertoires to cytomegalovirus serostatus. Besides the first cohort of roughly 700 subjects, a separate validation cohort made up of roughly 120 different subjects was used. The study combined high-throughput TCR immunosequencing, statistical association of individual TCRs with disease status, and machine learning to predict cytomegalovirus infection status. In a later analysis, previously published TCR beta repertoires from about 640 donors were re-analyzed and high-resolution HLA genotyping was added so that TCR occurrence patterns could be studied. In the later analysis, no new phenotypic data were used to find candidate immune exposures; instead, reliance was placed on TCR beta sequences and their occurrence across donors. An earlier analysis of 500 to 650 of the donors applied high-throughput TCR beta sequencing to assess whether each TCR beta V gene segment acted as functional or pseudogenic. Donor age, sex, ethnicity and CMV serostatus were collected together with the repertoire data. Genome-wide SNP genotypes for about 65% of the roughly 670 donors were used in a later genetic analysis, which treated that subset as a discovery cohort. All discovery cohort repertoires had been generated on a single sequencing platform. Both class I and class II loci were covered by HLA typing, at four-digit resolution. Typing coverage varied by locus: roughly 629-640 donors for A, B, C, DRB1 and DQB1; under 550 for DQA1; 606 for DPA1; around 450 for DPB1. Roughly five DR-DQ haplotypes were treated as single units for association and clustering because of strong linkage in the cohort. Among around 400 genotyped donors of the cohort, an average of around 250,000 unique TCR beta nucleotide sequences was sequenced per donor, of which 15% to 20% were non-productive. Here is what the overall study found, with its caveats: A cluster of highly shared sequence variants was judged likely to represent a technical artifact of the sequencing pipeline. The authors suggested that the approach could potentially be generalized to other disease states and immunological phenotypes. For the cohort, immune exposure information was limited to CMV serostatus. In a later analysis, the rate of TCR association differed among HLA loci, with DRB1 alleles having the most associated TCRs and HLA-C alleles having the fewest. While some public TCRs were present in many individuals, most TCR sequences turned up only very rarely across donors. At a false discovery rate of 0.05, a later analysis linked under 20,000 TCR beta sequences to specific HLA alleles. The study gave a list of about 150 TCR beta chains associated with cytomegalovirus. The 87-base-pair reads could not distinguish some IMGT-functional V segments, including TRBV6-2 and TRBV6-3, so those segments were excluded. A later genetic analysis reported fewer N-insertions in productive TCRs among donors in an Asian-associated ancestry cluster than the roughly 720-donor mean. Most CMV-associated TCR beta chains appeared to be HLA-restricted in a later analysis, and the HLA associations seemed to be driven largely by CMV exposure. A further reported finding was that TCR beta sequences accurately predicted the HLA-A and HLA-B alleles for most subjects in the first cohort. In a later analysis, HLA-associated TCR beta chains showed more clonal expansion and lower generation probabilities than non-associated chains that were equally common. In vitro tests confirmed that a few of the cytomegalovirus-associated TCR beta chains recognize cytomegalovirus antigens. In an earlier analysis of approximately 590 of the donors, most TCR beta V segments appeared in productive rearrangements about 90% or about 30% of the time, broadly matching IMGT annotations. Sequencing depth was assumed to be roughly uniform across donors in the presence/absence analyses, though that assumption may not hold. Correlated functional status among segregating V segments might be attributable to linkage disequilibrium, but an unknown experimental factor could not be ruled out. Approximately 18 rarely observed V segments, including chromosome 9 orphons, were excluded from the earlier analysis of approximately 600 of the donors because counts were too low. When HLA alleles, especially DR and DQ, strongly co-occurred, TCR associations were difficult to assign to individual alleles. An association between a missense DCLRE1C variant and V-gene and J-gene trimming of TCR beta chains was found in a later genetic analysis and replicated in an independent cohort. In this cohort, only TCR beta chains were sequenced, and detectable features were limited by the absence of alpha or paired-chain data. The classifier was reported to diagnose cytomegalovirus status with high specificity and sensitivity in both the original cohort and the validation cohort. HLA typing was unavailable for some donors at each locus, so association tests used only the typed subset. Several of the top co-occurrence clusters appeared to be linked to parvovirus B19, influenza, CMV and Epstein-Barr virus, according to a later analysis.

The library was generated by the immunoSEQ multiplex PCR assay. A mixture of 60 forward primers for TCR Vbeta segments and 13 reverse primers for TCR Jbeta segments was used in the multiplex PCR. The CDR3 region of rearranged TCR beta genes was amplified from genomic DNA with a multiplex PCR assay. Amplified TCR beta libraries were sequenced as 87-base-pair reads on the Illumina HiSeq System. As for the authors' bioinformatics: In a later analysis, tens of millions of unique TCR beta chains were counted across the 500 to 850 repertoires, and around 11 million of these chains were shared by at least two donors. Raw reads were error-corrected and collapsed into unique sequences by a nearest-neighbor algorithm in which closely related sequences were merged to remove PCR and sequencing errors. CDR3 sequences were aligned to IMGT reference sequences to assign V, D and J gene segments. For a sequence to be retained, a match of at least six nucleotides to both a V gene segment and a J gene segment was required. A rearrangement was called productive if the CDR3 had no stop codons and remained in frame with V and J, and every other rearrangement was called non-productive. Following IMGT convention, CDR3 was defined as the stretch from the second conserved V-encoded cysteine to the conserved J-encoded phenylalanine. The earlier analysis of about 610 of the donors excluded sequences that lacked an unambiguous match to a single V gene segment. An earlier analysis of under 750 of the donors called V segments functional above 56.7% productive rearrangements and segregating when the between-donor standard deviation exceeded 5%. A statistical classification framework was built to diagnose cytomegalovirus status from the catalog of TCR beta chain sequences. In a later analysis, TCR nucleotide sequences were compared against IMGT/GENE-DB human TR gene sequences so that V and J genes could be assigned. In a later analysis, CDR3 sequences and most-parsimonious VDJ recombination scenarios were assigned using the TCRdist pipeline. In a later analysis, each TCR beta chain was defined by its CDR3 amino acid sequence together with its V-gene family, and reads lacking a unique V-gene family were excluded. In a later analysis, fewer than 600 highly shared, low-generation-probability nucleotide sequences were removed to address suspected cross-contamination and a sequencing artifact. A later analysis calculated a clonal expansion index for each public chain from normalized within-repertoire ranks of inferred template counts. In a later analysis, generation probabilities were computed with a VDJ recombination model fitted to out-of-frame rearrangements, and the resulting probabilities were checked against IGoR. Hypergeometric tests were used in a later analysis to score TCR-TCR, TCR-HLA and TCR-CMV co-occurrence, with a repertoire-size bias correction applied to the TCR pairs. To estimate false discovery rates, a later analysis permuted the HLA or CMV assignments 20 times. In a later analysis, co-occurring TCRs were grouped with DBSCAN, and TCRdist sequence similarity was added when clustering was performed within HLA-allele-positive subsets. Co-occurrence clustering excluded repertoires with fewer than 30,000 or more than 120,000 public chains, plus five with anomalous nucleotide sharing. TCRdb holds this immuneACCESS table with in-frame rearrangements only. Some clones are missing; in checked studies, unresolved V genes explain under half, and the rest has no known cause. That table gives V, J and clone size, and the DNA gave D and trimming. Recorded for this sample are roughly 100,000 clones; about 78% of them occurred a single time. In total, the top ten clones hold under 1.5% of the sample.

The cohort was made up of 650 to 700 healthy bone marrow donors. At the time of sampling, all cohort members were nominally healthy, though unrecorded immune exposures were likely present. The donor was CMV seronegative and belonged to the group of 320 or so seronegative cohort members. Every donor gave a peripheral blood sample, and the peripheral blood mononuclear cells from that sample were used for TCR beta sequencing. The Qiagen DNeasy Blood Extraction Kit was used to extract genomic DNA from the blood cell samples. A word on this clone: There is no known antigen for this receptor. No base-level quality is on record; no much larger clone is a single base apart.

The germline V gene (reference sequence) provides CDR1 MNHNY and CDR2 SVGAGI. Trimming costs V 7 bases and J 1 base, and their ends lie 10 bases apart. The CDR3 covers 13 residues, taking in both the cysteine and the phenylalanine. Only CDR3 DNA remains: 39 bases, in frame from the first base. The sequenced sample was PBMCs. The sequence was collected from a young man in good health and CMV-seronegative. This receptor chain uses TRBV6-6 and TRBJ1-1; the D gene remains uncertain. CDR3 region: CASIGDQNTEAFF. The nucleotide sequence reads as follows: TGTGCCAGCATCGGAGACCAGAACACTGAAGCTTTCTTT.